The rows below give T cell receptor beta chains drawn from one sample of a study of T cells in Graves' hyperthyroidism and ophthalmopathy. MiXCR was run by TCRdb on the multiplex PCR reads, yielding one entry per CDR3 protein. The table lists around 350,000 distinct CDR3 sequences, approximately 19% of them singletons. Sequencing was performed on blood. These receptors were taken from a woman younger than 30 with Graves' hyperthyroidism. Each CDR3 is given with its conserved first and last residue. A D gene is named only where the DNA matches it firmly. Size is stated for part of the rows, as once, few or many counts, or as a class when the clone is expanded.

v_gene	d_gene	j_gene	abundance	CDR3aa	CDR3nt
TRBV7-8	NA	TRBJ1-2	many	CASTFQGLNGYTF	TGTGCCAGCACCTTCCAGGGGTTGAATGGCTACACCTTC
TRBV6-1	NA	TRBJ2-7	many	CASSEAVEGNEQYF	TGTGCCAGCAGTGAAGCAGTTGAAGGGAACGAGCAGTACTTC
TRBV29-1	TRBD2	TRBJ2-5	NA	CSVGGVAGQETQYF	TGCAGCGTTGGGGGAGTAGCGGGGCAAGAGACCCAGTACTTC
TRBV20-1	NA	TRBJ1-2	few	CSAPRGYGYTF	TGCAGTGCCCCCCGGGGGTATGGCTACACCTTC
TRBV6-1	NA	TRBJ2-5	many	CASSEGQDGGWAQYF	TGTGCCAGCAGTGAAGGACAGGATGGGGGTTGGGCCCAGTACTTC
TRBV6-5	TRBD1	TRBJ1-5	NA	CASSSVQGGQPQHF	TGTGCCAGCAGTTCGGTACAGGGGGGTCAGCCCCAGCATTTT
TRBV19	NA	TRBJ2-2	many	CASSTTFYTNRDTGELFF	TGTGCCAGTAGCACTACGTTCTACACCAACCGGGACACCGGGGAGCTGTTTTTT
TRBV28	NA	TRBJ2-5	many	CASSLRATQETQYF	TGTGCCAGCAGTTTAAGGGCGACCCAAGAGACCCAGTACTTC
TRBV6-5	NA	TRBJ2-6	many	CASSYGMTSSGANVLTF	TGTGCCAGCAGTTACGGCATGACCAGCTCTGGGGCCAACGTCCTGACTTTC
TRBV5-1	NA	TRBJ2-5	many	CASSLGYQETQYF	TGCGCCAGCAGCTTGGGGTACCAAGAGACCCAGTACTTC
TRBV15	NA	TRBJ1-5	NA	CATSSDQGSNQPQHF	TGTGCCACCAGCAGCGATCAGGGTAGCAATCAGCCCCAGCATTTT
TRBV6-5	NA	TRBJ1-1	many	CASSYSYGRNTEAFF	TGTGCCAGCAGTTACTCGTACGGGCGGAACACTGAAGCTTTCTTT
TRBV12-5	NA	TRBJ2-2	few	CASASGGDTGELFF	TGTGCTAGTGCCTCCGGAGGAGACACCGGGGAGCTGTTTTTT
TRBV19	TRBD1	TRBJ2-5	NA	CASSDPLGQGLRETQYF	TGTGCCAGTAGCGACCCTTTGGGACAGGGGCTTCGGGAGACCCAGTACTTC
TRBV27	NA	TRBJ1-2	many	CASSPVELRGRYGYTF	TGTGCCAGCAGCCCAGTAGAGCTGAGGGGTCGGTATGGCTACACCTTC
TRBV6-1	TRBD1	TRBJ1-3	NA	CASTQGGASGNTIYF	TGTGCCAGCACCCAGGGGGGCGCCTCCGGAAACACCATATATTTT
TRBV11-3	NA	TRBJ2-7	once	CASSREYEQYF	TGTGCCAGCTCCAGGGAATACGAGCAGTACTTC
TRBV5-1	TRBD2	TRBJ2-7	many	CASSLSTRSGGAGEQYF	TGCGCCAGCAGCTTGAGTACTCGTAGCGGGGGGGCGGGGGAGCAGTACTTC
TRBV7-9	TRBD1	TRBJ2-5	many	CASNQLGQTETQYF	TGTGCCAGCAACCAATTGGGACAGACAGAGACCCAGTACTTC
TRBV5-1	TRBD1	TRBJ1-1	many	CASSGTAGGRDTEAFF	TGCGCCAGCAGCGGAACGGCAGGGGGCAGGGACACTGAAGCTTTCTTT
TRBV4-1	TRBD2	TRBJ2-7	many	CASSQDGAGPYEQYF	TGCGCCAGCAGCCAAGACGGAGCGGGGCCCTACGAGCAGTACTTC
TRBV12-3/TRBV12-4	NA	TRBJ1-2	many	CASTRRGRVMVGYGYTF	TGTGCCAGCACCCGGCGGGGCAGGGTGATGGTGGGCTATGGCTACACCTTC
TRBV7-2	NA	TRBJ2-7	many	CASSLAPPGGAISYEQYF	TGTGCCAGCAGCTTAGCACCCCCCGGCGGGGCCATCTCCTACGAGCAGTACTTC
TRBV12-3/TRBV12-4	NA	TRBJ1-1	many	CASSWSRVGTEAFF	TGTGCCAGCAGTTGGTCGCGGGTGGGCACTGAAGCTTTCTTT
TRBV19	TRBD1	TRBJ1-1	many	CASSIAGQGLNTEAFF	TGTGCCAGTAGTATAGCCGGACAGGGGTTGAACACTGAAGCTTTCTTT
TRBV18	NA	TRBJ2-5	few	CASSPTLEETQYF	TGTGCCAGCTCACCAACGTTGGAAGAGACCCAGTACTTC
TRBV12-5	NA	TRBJ2-5	many	CASGRGSQETQYF	TGTGCTAGTGGCCGGGGGTCTCAAGAGACCCAGTACTTC
TRBV3-1	NA	TRBJ2-7	few	CASSQGWRATYEQYF	TGTGCCAGCAGCCAAGGTTGGCGGGCGACCTACGAGCAGTACTTC
TRBV20-1	TRBD2	TRBJ2-3	NA	CSARLAAPTDTQYF	TGCAGTGCAAGACTAGCGGCGCCCACAGATACGCAGTATTTT
TRBV7-9	NA	TRBJ2-7	many	CASSLGVEQYF	TGTGCCAGCAGCTTAGGGGTAGAGCAGTACTTC
TRBV7-8	TRBD2	TRBJ2-7	many	CASSSIPGTIYEQYF	TGTGCCAGCAGCTCTATACCTGGGACTATCTACGAGCAGTACTTC
TRBV10-3	TRBD1	TRBJ1-2	many	CAISESDRGYGYTF	TGTGCCATCAGTGAGTCCGACAGGGGGTATGGCTACACCTTC
TRBV12-3/TRBV12-4	NA	TRBJ2-7	few	CASSETGRLYEQYF	TGTGCCAGCAGTGAGACAGGGAGGCTCTACGAGCAGTACTTC
TRBV27	TRBD1	TRBJ2-7	many	CASSLSDRVPYEQYF	TGTGCCAGCAGTTTATCGGACAGGGTACCCTACGAGCAGTACTTC
TRBV20-1	NA	TRBJ1-5	many	CSARPSNQPQHF	TGCAGTGCTAGGCCCAGCAATCAGCCCCAGCATTTT
TRBV20-1	NA	TRBJ2-2	many	CSARDGAGWESNTGELFF	TGCAGTGCTAGAGATGGCGCGGGGTGGGAATCGAACACCGGGGAGCTGTTTTTT
TRBV6-2/TRBV6-3	TRBD1	TRBJ2-7	NA	CASRLLDRGQYEQYF	TGTGCCAGCAGGCTCCTGGACAGGGGGCAATACGAGCAGTACTTC
TRBV7-2	NA	TRBJ2-7	many	CASSVTLSYEQYF	TGTGCCAGCAGCGTAACTCTCTCCTACGAGCAGTACTTC
TRBV29-1	TRBD2	TRBJ2-7	many	CSDTSGGGRFYEQYF	TGCAGCGACACTAGCGGGGGGGGAAGATTCTACGAGCAGTACTTC
TRBV2	NA	TRBJ1-2	few	CASSEWGDRNYGYTF	TGTGCCAGCAGTGAATGGGGGGACCGTAACTATGGCTACACCTTC
TRBV10-3	NA	TRBJ1-1	many	CAISESGSLAEAFF	TGTGCCATCAGTGAGTCGGGCAGCCTAGCTGAAGCTTTCTTT
TRBV12-3/TRBV12-4	NA	TRBJ2-5	many	CASSSVEMRETQYF	TGTGCCAGCAGTTCGGTTGAGATGAGAGAGACCCAGTACTTC
TRBV11-2	NA	TRBJ2-7	many	CASSPRDKIYEQYF	TGTGCCAGCAGCCCCCGGGACAAAATCTACGAGCAGTACTTC
TRBV6-1	TRBD1	TRBJ2-1	NA	CASSIRQGEWNEQFF	TGTGCCAGCAGTATAAGACAGGGGGAATGGAATGAGCAGTTCTTC
TRBV24-1	TRBD2	TRBJ2-7	many	CATSEPGTSGAPYEQYF	TGTGCCACCAGTGAACCCGGGACTAGCGGGGCTCCCTACGAGCAGTACTTC
TRBV12-3/TRBV12-4	NA	TRBJ1-1	once	CASSNSVVTEAFF	TGTGCCAGCAGCAACAGTGTAGTCACTGAAGCTTTCTTT
TRBV6-1	NA	TRBJ1-2	many	CASLEGGDYGYTF	TGTGCCAGCCTTGAGGGGGGCGACTATGGCTACACCTTC
TRBV6-5	TRBD2	TRBJ2-7	many	CASSYRPAGGSYEQYF	TGTGCCAGCAGTTACCGTCCTGCGGGGGGGTCCTACGAGCAGTACTTC
TRBV7-3	NA	TRBJ2-2	few	CASSLNGGAATGELFF	TGTGCCAGCAGCCTCAATGGGGGGGCCGCCACCGGGGAGCTGTTTTTT
TRBV15	NA	TRBJ1-3	many	CATSRDQAIYF	TGTGCCACCAGCAGAGATCAGGCCATATATTTT
TRBV4-2	NA	TRBJ2-7	few	CASSQEVIIPQYF	TGTGCCAGCAGCCAAGAAGTGATCATCCCGCAGTACTTC
TRBV6-5	TRBD1	TRBJ2-5	many	CASTPDRGRSERTQYF	TGTGCCAGCACCCCCGACAGGGGGCGTTCGGAGAGAACCCAGTACTTC
TRBV5-1	TRBD1	TRBJ1-3	NA	CASSRRGLGNTIYF	TGCGCCAGCAGCCGGAGGGGGCTCGGAAACACCATATATTTT